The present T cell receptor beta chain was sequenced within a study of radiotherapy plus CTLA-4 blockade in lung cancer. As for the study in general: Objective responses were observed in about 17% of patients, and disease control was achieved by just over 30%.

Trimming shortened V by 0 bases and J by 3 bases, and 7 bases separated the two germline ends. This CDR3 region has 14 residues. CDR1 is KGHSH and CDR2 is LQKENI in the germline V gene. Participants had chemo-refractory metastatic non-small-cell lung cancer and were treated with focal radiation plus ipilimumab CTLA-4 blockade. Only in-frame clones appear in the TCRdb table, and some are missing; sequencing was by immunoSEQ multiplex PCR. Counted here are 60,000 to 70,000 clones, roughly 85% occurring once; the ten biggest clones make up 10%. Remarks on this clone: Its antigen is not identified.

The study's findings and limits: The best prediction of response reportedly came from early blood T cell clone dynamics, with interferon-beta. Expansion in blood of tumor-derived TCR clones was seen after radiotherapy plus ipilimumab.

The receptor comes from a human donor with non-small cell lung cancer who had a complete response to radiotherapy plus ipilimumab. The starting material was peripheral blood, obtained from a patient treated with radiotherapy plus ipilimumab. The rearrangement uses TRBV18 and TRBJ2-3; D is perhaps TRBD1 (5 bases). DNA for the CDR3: TGTGCCAGCTCACCACCCTCAGGGACAGATACGCAGTATTTT. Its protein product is CASSPPSGTDTQYF. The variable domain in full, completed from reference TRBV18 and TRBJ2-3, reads NAGVMQNPRHLVRRRGQEARLRCSPMKGHSHVYWYRQLPEEGLKFMVYLQKENIIDESGMPKERFSAEFPKEGPSILRIQQVVRGDSAAYFCASSPPSGTDTQYFGPGTRLTVL.